This TCR beta chain emerged from a study of blood T cell repertoires in COVID-19. Measured with immunoSEQ multiplex PCR; TCRdb has only the in-frame clones, and not every one. Of about 260,000 clones listed, about 82% are singletons. Cohort 3 recovered donors had two negative PCRs, clearance, or symptom resolution. Germline V gene lookup returns CDR1 SGHNT and CDR2 YENEEA. J gave up 15 bases and V 3 bases, and 8 bases lay outside the gene matches. The CDR3 is 13 residues long. Specimen: PBMCs or T cells enriched from blood (not recorded which). This chain connects TRBV11-3 to TRBJ1-4; the match to TRBD1 covers 9 bases. This TCR was recovered from a woman aged 45-65 years who had recovered from COVID-19. CDR3 sequence: CASSFARDRAVFF. The CDR3, as DNA: TGTGCCAGCAGCTTTGCTCGGGACAGGGCGGTGTTTTTT.